The 10 T cell receptor beta chains in this list originate from one sample, sequenced in a study of blood T cells in healthy people across ages. Using a J-beta primer mix together with a sample-barcoded 5' primer, a second PCR was run for roughly 6 to 11 cycles. MiXCR, applied by TCRdb to the 5' RACE reads, yields one record per CDR3 protein. The sample yields about 780,000 distinct CDR3 sequences, 46% seen once. Sequences were obtained from blood. The receptors here all came from a man older than 75 in good health.

This clonotype occurred many times. The rearrangement links TRBV18 to TRBJ2-1; D is ambiguous. V shed 9 bases and J shed 8 bases, with 11 bases lying between them. The CDR3 covers 11 residues. CDR1 and CDR2 from the germline V gene are KGHSH and LQKENI. The CDR3 reads CASRYQDEQFF. The CDR3 nucleotides are TGTGCCAGTCGGTATCAGGATGAGCAGTTCTTC.

The V call is TRBV3-1, the J call TRBJ2-3; 13 positions match TRBD2. Losses at the gene ends were 4 bases for V and 5 bases for J; bases not matched to a gene: 9. CDR1 and CDR2 (germline): LGHDT, YNNKEL (reference sequence). The CDR3 is made up of 17 amino acids. As DNA, the CDR3 is TGTGCCAGCAGCCGCCCGACTAGCGGGGGGTTAGAAGATACGCAGTATTTT. This sequence encodes CASSRPTSGGLEDTQYF.

This clonotype was seen many times. The chain has TRBV10-3 and TRBJ2-5; D gene uncertain. Germline CDR1 ENHRY, CDR2 SYGVKD. V was clipped by 5 bases and J by 2 bases, with 12 bases between them. The CDR3 covers 14 residues. The DNA for the CDR3 is TGTGCCATCAGTCTGGACGGACGACAAGAGACCCAGTACTTC. It yields the protein CAISLDGRQETQYF.

This clonotype has more than one count but fewer than ten. This sequence joins TRBV5-1 and TRBJ1-1; no reliable D call. The germline V gene has CDR1 SGHRS and CDR2 YFSETQ. This CDR3 spans 15 amino acids. Trimming cost V 0 bases and J 4 bases, with 13 bases left between them. The DNA of the CDR3 is TGCGCCAGCAGCTTGGTAGGAGGATCGAGCACTGAAGCTTTCTTT. As protein: CASSLVGGSSTEAFF.

In nucleotides, the CDR3 is TGTGCCAGCAGCTTAGTAGCGGGAGCCTTCGATGAGCAGTACTTC. Translating it yields CASSLVAGAFDEQYF. V is TRBV7-9 and J is TRBJ2-7; the match to TRBD2 covers 9 bases. The CDR3 runs to 15 residues. With 1 base clipped from V and 7 bases from J, the junction kept 8 bases outside the gene matches. The germline CDR1 and CDR2 sequences are SEHNR and FQNEAQ (reference sequence).

This clonotype was counted ten times or more. The genes are TRBV10-3 and TRBJ2-7; D may be TRBD2 (6 bases). Trimming took off 6 bases at V and 0 bases at J, with 9 bases between the two ends. This CDR3 is built from 13 residues. The germline gives CDR1 ENHRY, CDR2 SYGVKD. The CDR3 DNA is TGTGCCATCAGAGCCGGGAGCTCCTACGAGCAGTACTTC. Protein product: CAIRAGSSYEQYF.

The chain joins TRBV29-1 to TRBJ2-7; TRBD1 might be the D (5 bases). Trimming removed 3 bases from V and 6 bases from J, with 12 bases in between. Germline V gene sequence: CDR1 SQVTM, CDR2 ANQGSEA. There are 12 residues in the CDR3. CDR3 residues: CSVDWGPGEQYF. CDR3 DNA: TGCAGCGTTGACTGGGGCCCCGGCGAGCAGTACTTC.

The chain carries TRBV29-1 and TRBJ2-5; D remains ambiguous. This CDR3 has 13 amino acids. Trimming left V 2 bases short and J 4 bases short, with 11 bases between. CDR1 is SQVTM, CDR2 ANQGSEA, per germline. CDR3 bases: TGCAGCGTTGAATTTGGCCCTATAGAGACCCAGTACTTC. Translated, it gives CSVEFGPIETQYF.

The rearrangement links TRBV4-3 to TRBJ2-3, with a tentative D call TRBD2 (5 bases). The CDR3 sequence is 15 residues long. V lost 4 bases to trimming and J lost 2 bases, with 13 bases between them. Germline V gene data show CDR1 as LGHNA and CDR2 as YSLEER. CDR3 DNA: TGCGCCAGCAGCCCTGACCCGGGAAACACAGATACGCAGTATTTT. This codes for CASSPDPGNTDTQYF.

This clonotype was seen ten or more times. CDR3 protein: CSVELATYNEQFF. The DNA of the CDR3 is TGCAGCGTTGAGCTAGCGACCTACAATGAGCAGTTCTTC. V and J are TRBV29-1 and TRBJ2-1, with D possibly matching TRBD2 (6 bases). V dropped 3 bases and J dropped 2 bases, with 8 bases sitting between them. The CDR3 loop spans 13 amino acids. Germline loops: CDR1 SQVTM, CDR2 ANQGSEA.